This T cell receptor beta chain emerged from a study of shared clonotypes between healthy human individuals. Between the trimmed V and J ends, which lost 1 base and 4 bases, there was a span of 10 bases. CDR1 is LNHNV and CDR2 is YYDKDF in the germline V gene (reference sequence). This CDR3 region has 14 residues. Original analysis: Filtering differed because ImmunoSEQ produced junction-only sequences that carried no quality scores. Only in-frame clones appear in the TCRdb table, and some are missing; sequencing was by immunoSEQ multiplex PCR. The DNA was the basis for D and trimming; V, J and clone size are from that table. The sample includes under 200,000 clones, 80% to 95% seen only once; the top ten take more than 0.065%.

The chain employs TRBV15 and TRBJ1-1; D gene ambiguous. Sequencing was performed on naive CD4+ T cells sorted from blood. The subset denotes: CD45RA+ positively selected. This TCR derives from a woman aged 25 to 39 in good health. CDR3 sequence: CATSRARMVTEAFF. In DNA form, the CDR3 reads TGTGCCACCAGCAGAGCCAGGATGGTCACTGAAGCTTTCTTT. Supplemented by reference TRBV15 and TRBJ1-1, the full variable domain reads DAMVIQNPRYQVTQFGKPVTLSCSQTLNHNVMYWYQQKSSQAPKLLFHYYDKDFNNEADTPDNFQSRRPNTSFCFLDIRSPGLGDTAMYLCATSRARMVTEAFFGQGTRLTVV.